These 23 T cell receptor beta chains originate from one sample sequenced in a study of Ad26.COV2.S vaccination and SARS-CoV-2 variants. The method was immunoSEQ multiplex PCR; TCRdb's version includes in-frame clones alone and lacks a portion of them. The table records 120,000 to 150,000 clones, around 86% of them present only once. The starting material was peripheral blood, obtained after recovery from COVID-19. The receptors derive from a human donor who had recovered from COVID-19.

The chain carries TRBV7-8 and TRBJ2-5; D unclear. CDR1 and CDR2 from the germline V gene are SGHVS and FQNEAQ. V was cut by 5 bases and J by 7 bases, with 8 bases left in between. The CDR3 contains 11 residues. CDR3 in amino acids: CASSRGPTQYF. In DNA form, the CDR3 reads TGTGCCAGCAGCCGCGGCCCGACCCAGTACTTC.

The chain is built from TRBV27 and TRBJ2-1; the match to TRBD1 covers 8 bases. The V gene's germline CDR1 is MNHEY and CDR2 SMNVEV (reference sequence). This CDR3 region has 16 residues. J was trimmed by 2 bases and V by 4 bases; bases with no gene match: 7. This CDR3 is CASSSQGAATYNEQFF. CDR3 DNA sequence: TGTGCCAGCAGTTCCCAGGGGGCGGCTACCTACAATGAGCAGTTCTTC.

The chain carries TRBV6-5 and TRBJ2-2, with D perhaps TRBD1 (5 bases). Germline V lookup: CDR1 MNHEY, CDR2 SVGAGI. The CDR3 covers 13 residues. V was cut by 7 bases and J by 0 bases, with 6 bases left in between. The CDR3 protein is CASTGTNTGELFF. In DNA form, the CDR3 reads TGTGCCAGCACAGGGACGAACACCGGGGAGCTGTTTTTT.

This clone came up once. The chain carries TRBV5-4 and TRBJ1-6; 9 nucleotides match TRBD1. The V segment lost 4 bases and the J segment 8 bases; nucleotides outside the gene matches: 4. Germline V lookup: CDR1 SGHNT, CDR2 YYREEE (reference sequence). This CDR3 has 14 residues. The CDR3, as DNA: TGTGCCAGCAGCCAGGGACAGGGCTATTCACCCCTCCACTTT. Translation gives CASSQGQGYSPLHF.

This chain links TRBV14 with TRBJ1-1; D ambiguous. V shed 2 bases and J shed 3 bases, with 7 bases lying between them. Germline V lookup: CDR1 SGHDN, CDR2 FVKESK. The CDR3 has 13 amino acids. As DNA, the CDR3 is TGTGCCAGCAGCCAATCCAGATACACTGAAGCTTTCTTT. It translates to CASSQSRYTEAFF.

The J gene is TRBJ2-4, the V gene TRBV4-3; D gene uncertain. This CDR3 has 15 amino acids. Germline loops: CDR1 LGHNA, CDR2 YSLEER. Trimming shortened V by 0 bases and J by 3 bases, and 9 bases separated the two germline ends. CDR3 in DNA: TGCGCCAGCAGCCAAGACAGCCTCCTCAAAAACATTCAGTACTTC. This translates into CASSQDSLLKNIQYF.

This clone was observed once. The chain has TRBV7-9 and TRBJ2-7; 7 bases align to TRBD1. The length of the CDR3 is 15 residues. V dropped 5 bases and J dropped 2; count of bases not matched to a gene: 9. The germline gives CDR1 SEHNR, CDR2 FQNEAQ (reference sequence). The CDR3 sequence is CASSRRNRGTYEQYF. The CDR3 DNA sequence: TGTGCCAGCAGCCGGAGGAACAGGGGAACCTACGAGCAGTACTTC.

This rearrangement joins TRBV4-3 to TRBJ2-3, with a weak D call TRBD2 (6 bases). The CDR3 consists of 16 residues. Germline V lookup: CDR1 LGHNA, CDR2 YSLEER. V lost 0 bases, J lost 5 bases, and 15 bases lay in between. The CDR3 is CASSQDRGGFGDTQYF. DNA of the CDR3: TGCGCCAGCAGCCAAGATCGGGGAGGATTCGGAGATACGCAGTATTTT.

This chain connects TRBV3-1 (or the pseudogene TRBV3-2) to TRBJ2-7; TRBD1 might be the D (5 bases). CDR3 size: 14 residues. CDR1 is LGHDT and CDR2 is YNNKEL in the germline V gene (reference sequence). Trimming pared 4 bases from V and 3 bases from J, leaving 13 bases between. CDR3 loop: CASSPAGQGYEQYF. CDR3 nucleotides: TGTGCCAGCAGCCCGGCCGGCCAGGGCTACGAGCAGTACTTC.

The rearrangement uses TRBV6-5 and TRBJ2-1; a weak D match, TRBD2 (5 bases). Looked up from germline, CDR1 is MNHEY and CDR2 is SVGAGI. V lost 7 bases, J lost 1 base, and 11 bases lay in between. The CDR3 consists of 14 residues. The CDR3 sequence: CASTERGSYNEQFF. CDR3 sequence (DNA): TGTGCCAGCACGGAGAGAGGGTCCTACAATGAGCAGTTCTTC.

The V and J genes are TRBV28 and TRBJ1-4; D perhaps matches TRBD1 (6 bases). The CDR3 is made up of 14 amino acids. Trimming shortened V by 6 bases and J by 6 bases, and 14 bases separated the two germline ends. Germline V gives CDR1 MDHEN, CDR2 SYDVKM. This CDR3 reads CASSLQGVHEKLFF. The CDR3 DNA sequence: TGTGCCAGCAGCCTACAGGGCGTTCATGAAAAACTGTTTTTT.

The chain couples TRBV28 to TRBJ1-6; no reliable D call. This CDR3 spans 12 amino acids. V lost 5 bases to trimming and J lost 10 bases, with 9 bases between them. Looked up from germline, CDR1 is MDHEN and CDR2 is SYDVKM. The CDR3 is CASSEDRSPLHF. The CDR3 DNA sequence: TGTGCCAGCAGTGAGGACCGGTCACCCCTCCACTTT. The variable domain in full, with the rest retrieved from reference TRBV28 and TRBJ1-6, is DVKVTQSSRYLVKRTGEKVFLECVQDMDHENMFWYRQDPGLGLRLIYFSYDVKMKEKGDIPEGYSVSREKKERFSLILESASTNQTSMYLCASSEDRSPLHFGNGTRLTVT.

The CDR3 region has the DNA TGCGCCAGCAGCCAACAGGGGCCCAATCAGCCCCAGCATTTT. Protein sequence: CASSQQGPNQPQHF. The chain employs TRBV4-1 and TRBJ1-5, with a weak D call TRBD1 (6 bases). V was cut by 2 bases and J by 3 bases, with 8 bases left in between. The CDR3 runs to 14 residues. Germline V gene data show CDR1 as MGHRA and CDR2 as YSYEKL.

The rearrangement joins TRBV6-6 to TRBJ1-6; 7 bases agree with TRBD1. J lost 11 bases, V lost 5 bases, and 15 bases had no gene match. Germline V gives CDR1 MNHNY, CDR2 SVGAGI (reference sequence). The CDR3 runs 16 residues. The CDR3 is CASSQGQPSLRAPLHF. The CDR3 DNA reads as TGTGCCAGCAGTCAGGGACAGCCTAGCCTTAGGGCACCCCTCCACTTT.

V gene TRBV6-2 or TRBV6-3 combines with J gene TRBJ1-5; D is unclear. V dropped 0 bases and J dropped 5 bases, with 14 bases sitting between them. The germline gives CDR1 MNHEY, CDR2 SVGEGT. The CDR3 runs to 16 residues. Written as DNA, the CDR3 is TGTGCCAGCAGTTACTCGATCCAGGCCGGACATCAGCCCCAGCATTTT. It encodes CASSYSIQAGHQPQHF.

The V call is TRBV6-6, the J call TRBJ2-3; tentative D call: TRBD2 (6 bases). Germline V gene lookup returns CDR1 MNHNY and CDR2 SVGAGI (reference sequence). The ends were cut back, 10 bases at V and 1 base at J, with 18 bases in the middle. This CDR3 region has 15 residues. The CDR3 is CANQMGGRGTDTQYF. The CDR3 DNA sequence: TGTGCCAACCAAATGGGGGGTAGGGGCACAGATACGCAGTATTTT.

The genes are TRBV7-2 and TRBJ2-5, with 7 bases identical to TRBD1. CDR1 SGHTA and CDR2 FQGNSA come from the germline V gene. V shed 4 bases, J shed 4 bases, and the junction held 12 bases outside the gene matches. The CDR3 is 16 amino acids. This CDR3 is CASSSTRPSGGETQYF. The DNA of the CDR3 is TGTGCCAGCAGCTCCACCAGGCCCTCAGGGGGAGAGACCCAGTACTTC.

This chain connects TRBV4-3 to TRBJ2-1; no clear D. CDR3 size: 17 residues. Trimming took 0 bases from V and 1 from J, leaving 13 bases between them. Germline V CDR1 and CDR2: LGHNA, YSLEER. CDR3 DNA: TGCGCCAGCAGCCAAGATAACTGGGCAGGTTCCTACAATGAGCAGTTCTTC. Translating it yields CASSQDNWAGSYNEQFF.

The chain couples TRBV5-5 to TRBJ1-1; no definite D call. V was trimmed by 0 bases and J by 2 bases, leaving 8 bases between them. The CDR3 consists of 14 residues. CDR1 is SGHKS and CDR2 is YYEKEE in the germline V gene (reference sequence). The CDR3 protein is CASSLASQNTEAFF. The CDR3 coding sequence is TGTGCCAGCAGCTTGGCCAGTCAAAACACTGAAGCTTTCTTT.

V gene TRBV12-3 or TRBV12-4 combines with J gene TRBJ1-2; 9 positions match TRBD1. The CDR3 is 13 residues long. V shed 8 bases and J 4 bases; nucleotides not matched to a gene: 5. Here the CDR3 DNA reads TGTGCCAGCCAGCCGGGACAGGGCTATGGCTACACCTTC. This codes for CASQPGQGYGYTF.

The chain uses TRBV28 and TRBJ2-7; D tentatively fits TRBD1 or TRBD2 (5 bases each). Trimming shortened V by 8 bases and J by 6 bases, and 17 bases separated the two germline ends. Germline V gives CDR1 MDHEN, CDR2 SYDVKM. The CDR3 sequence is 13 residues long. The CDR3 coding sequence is TGTGCCAGCGGGCCGGGGCCGGCAGGCGAGCAGTACTTC. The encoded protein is CASGPGPAGEQYF.

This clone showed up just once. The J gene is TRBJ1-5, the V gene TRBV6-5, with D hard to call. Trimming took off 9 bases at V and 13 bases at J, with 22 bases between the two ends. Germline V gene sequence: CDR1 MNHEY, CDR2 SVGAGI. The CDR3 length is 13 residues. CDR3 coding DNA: TGTGCCAGTTCTCTGACGCCGTATCAATTACAGCATTTT. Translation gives CASSLTPYQLQHF.

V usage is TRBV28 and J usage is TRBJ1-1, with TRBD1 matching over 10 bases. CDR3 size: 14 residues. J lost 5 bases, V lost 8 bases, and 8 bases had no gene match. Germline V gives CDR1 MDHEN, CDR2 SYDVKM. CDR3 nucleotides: TGTGCCAGCTACCCCCTGGACAGGGGGACTGAAGCTTTCTTT. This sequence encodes CASYPLDRGTEAFF.